The clone carrying this TCR beta chain was counted a few times. Its specificity is not known. TCRdb independently ran MiXCR on the reads; one entry per CDR3 protein. Of some 560,000 distinct CDR3 sequences in the sample, 40% are singletons; the top ten hold roughly 50%. The source of the sample is a study of T cell repertoires in cytomegalovirus infection. The study's findings and limits: Cumulative public TCR beta family frequency identified carriers of CMV plus the relevant HLA. Ex vivo, HLA-C-restricted CMV-specific TCR beta clonotypes prevailed over the rest of the response.

Germline assignment: CDR1 MGHRA and CDR2 YSYEKL. Trimming stripped 4 bases from V and 6 bases from J, with 15 bases between. The CDR3 extends over 15 amino acids. The TCR was taken from a human donor in good health (CMV status not recorded). Some clones in this sample may be carry-over from other donors' samples. The starting material was cultured PBMCs, obtained from culture after CMV antigen stimulation. The chain links TRBV4-1 to TRBJ2-2; a possible D gene is TRBD2 (5 bases). Here the CDR3 DNA reads TGCGCCAGCAGCCCTTTAAGCGGCCTCGCCGGGGAGCTGTTTTTT. Its translation: CASSPLSGLAGELFF.